This T cell receptor beta chain was sequenced for a study of blood T cell repertoires in COVID-19. About the study: PBMCs, B-cell-depleted T cells, or T cells provided the cDNA or gDNA that made up the material.

Original data processing: Estimated nucleated cell counts came from reference gene primer amplification. Measured with immunoSEQ multiplex PCR; TCRdb has only the in-frame clones, and not every one. From that table come the V and J calls and clone size; the DNA was used to work out D and trimming. The sample yields 400,000 to 450,000 clones, roughly 89% seen once. This clone is a singleton in its sample. The sample was peripheral blood. The origin of this receptor is a man aged 18 to 29 with COVID-19, enrolled during active disease.

The CDR3 loop is CACSGTAYSPLHF. The CDR3 bases are TGTGCCTGCTCCGGGACAGCTTATTCACCCCTCCACTTT. J is TRBJ1-6 and V is TRBV6-5, with 7 bases aligning to TRBD1. J was trimmed by 8 bases and V by 11 bases; bases with no gene match: 9. The CDR3 has 13 amino acids. Germline V lookup: CDR1 MNHEY, CDR2 SVGAGI.